The following is a T cell receptor beta chain sequence with its context. Per the original methods: It was from reference gene primer amplification that nucleated cell counts were estimated. Generated by immunoSEQ multiplex PCR, the TCRdb table keeps only in-frame clones and is missing some. For V, J and clone size, that table is used; D and trimming come from the DNA. The data show over 300,000 clones, with more than 80% seen just once and 0.95% to 1.5% held by the top ten. This CDR3 is built from 16 residues. Germline assignment: CDR1 MDHEN and CDR2 SYDVKM. V was clipped by 4 bases and J by 4 bases, with 19 bases between them. This sample was included in a study of blood T cell repertoires in COVID-19.

Sequencing was carried out using peripheral blood. This clonotype was obtained from a man between 35 and 55 years old with acute or convalescent COVID-19. V gene TRBV28 combines with J gene TRBJ2-5; D is possibly TRBD1 (6 bases). CDR3 DNA sequence: TGTGCCAGCAGTTCCCACAAGACAGGATGGGGAGAGACCCAGTACTTC. Translation gives CASSSHKTGWGETQYF.